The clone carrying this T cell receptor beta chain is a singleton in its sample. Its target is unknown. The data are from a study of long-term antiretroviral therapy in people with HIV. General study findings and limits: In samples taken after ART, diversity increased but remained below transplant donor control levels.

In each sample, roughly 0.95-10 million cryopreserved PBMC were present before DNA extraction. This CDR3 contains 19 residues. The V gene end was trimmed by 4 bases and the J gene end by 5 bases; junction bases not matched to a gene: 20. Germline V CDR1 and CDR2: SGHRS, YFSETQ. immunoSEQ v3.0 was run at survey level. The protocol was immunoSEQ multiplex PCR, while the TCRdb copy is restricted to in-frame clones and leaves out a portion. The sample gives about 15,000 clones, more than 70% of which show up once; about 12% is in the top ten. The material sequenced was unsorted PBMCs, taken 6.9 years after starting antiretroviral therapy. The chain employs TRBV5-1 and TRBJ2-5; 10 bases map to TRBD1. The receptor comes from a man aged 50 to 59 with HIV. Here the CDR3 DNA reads TGCGCCAGCAGCCTGCCTCCTGAGGGGGACAGGGGTTGGTGGGAGACCCAGTACTTC. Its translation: CASSLPPEGDRGWWETQYF.